The present T cell receptor beta chain was sequenced within a study of T cells after yellow fever vaccination. This clonotype has more than one count but fewer than ten. The target antigen is unknown. The study, taken as a whole, reports: There was a small share of clonotypes that showed up in both the CD4 and CD8 compartments. From the bulk population, abundant clonotypes could contaminate and appear within FACS-sorted repertoires.

The CDR3 covers 16 residues. V lost 5 bases, J lost 3 bases, and 16 bases lay in between. CDR1 is SGHTA and CDR2 is FQGNSA in the germline V gene. From the 5' RACE reads, TCRdb called clonotypes with MiXCR, one entry per CDR3 protein. Altogether approximately 300,000 distinct CDR3 sequences are present, around 6.8% being singletons, with the ten largest covering about a sixth. This specimen consisted of PBMCs, obtained approximately 40 days after the first yellow fever vaccination. This chain links TRBV7-2 with TRBJ2-2; maybe TRBD1 (6 bases). This sequence was found in a man younger than 30 who received the YFV17D yellow fever vaccine. CDR3 sequence reads: CASSLGRTGHTGELFF. The DNA for the CDR3 is TGTGCCAGCAGCCTGGGGAGAACAGGGCACACCGGGGAGCTGTTTTTT.